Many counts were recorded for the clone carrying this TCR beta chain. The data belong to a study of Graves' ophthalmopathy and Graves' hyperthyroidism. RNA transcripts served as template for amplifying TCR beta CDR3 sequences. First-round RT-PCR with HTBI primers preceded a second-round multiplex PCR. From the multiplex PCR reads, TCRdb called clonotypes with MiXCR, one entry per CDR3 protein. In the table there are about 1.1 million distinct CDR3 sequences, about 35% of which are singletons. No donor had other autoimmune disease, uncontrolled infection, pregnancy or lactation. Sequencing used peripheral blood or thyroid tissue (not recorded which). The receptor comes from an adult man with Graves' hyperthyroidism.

Here the CDR3 DNA reads TGCAGCGCCTTTACCTCTGGGGCCAACGTCCTGACTTTC. This translates into CSAFTSGANVLTF. The chain carries TRBV29-1 and TRBJ2-6; D remains unclear. This CDR3 region has 13 residues. The V gene's germline CDR1 is SQVTM and CDR2 ANQGSEA. Trimming took off 7 bases at V and 0 bases at J, with 7 bases between the two ends.